These T cell receptor beta chains were read from a single sample in a study of T cell responses to AZD1222 COVID-19 vaccine. Clones were sequenced by immunoSEQ multiplex PCR, and TCRdb holds only the in-frame ones, with some missing. Among 200,000 or so clones listed, approximately 90% were seen once. The sample consisted of peripheral blood, taken on day 0 of AZD1222 vaccination. The receptors were gathered from an adult in good health. The CDR3 runs from the conserved cysteine through the conserved F or W. Each record gives: CDR3 protein, CDR3 DNA, V gene, D gene, J gene, clone size. A D gene is named only where the DNA matches it firmly. Clone size appears in some rows only: once, few, many, or a class for an expanded clone.

CASSLSMQGNQPQHF,TGTGCCAGCAGTTTATCGATGCAGGGCAATCAGCCCCAGCATTTT,TRBV27,NA,TRBJ1-5,NA
CASSLGSSGSITGELFF,TGTGCCAGCAGCCTAGGGTCTAGCGGGAGTATCACCGGGGAGCTGTTTTTT,TRBV3-1/TRBV3-2,TRBD2,TRBJ2-2,NA
CASKATGRPGNEKLFF,TGTGCCAGCAAAGCGACAGGACGCCCGGGTAATGAAAAACTGTTTTTT,TRBV19,NA,TRBJ1-4,NA
CASTTSPPNTEAFF,TGTGCCAGCACCACCTCACCACCCAACACTGAAGCTTTCTTT,TRBV4-2,NA,TRBJ1-1,few
CASRGQGATEAFF,TGTGCCAGCAGGGGACAGGGGGCTACTGAAGCTTTCTTT,TRBV2,TRBD1,TRBJ1-1,NA
CASSEDLDGEQYF,TGTGCCAGCAGTGAGGATTTAGATGGCGAGCAGTACTTC,TRBV2,NA,TRBJ2-7,NA
CASSPDGSNYGYTF,TGTGCCAGCAGCCCGGACGGATCTAACTATGGCTACACCTTC,TRBV28,NA,TRBJ1-2,NA
CASSLTGANYGYTF,TGTGCCAGCAGCTTGACAGGGGCTAACTATGGCTACACCTTC,TRBV7-9,TRBD1,TRBJ1-2,NA
CASSMLYSNQPQHF,TGTGCCAGTAGTATGCTGTATAGCAATCAGCCCCAGCATTTT,TRBV19,NA,TRBJ1-5,few
CASSSRTSGGQETQYF,TGTGCCAGCAGCTCGAGGACTAGCGGAGGGCAAGAGACCCAGTACTTC,TRBV11-2,TRBD2,TRBJ2-5,NA
CASSQDSSSNQPQHF,TGCGCCAGCAGCCAAGATTCGAGTAGCAATCAGCCCCAGCATTTT,TRBV4-3,NA,TRBJ1-5,once
CASSLDGTANSPLHF,TGTGCCAGCAGTTTAGATGGGACAGCCAATTCACCCCTCCACTTT,TRBV27,TRBD1,TRBJ1-6,NA
CASSVGVKETQYF,TGTGCCAGCAGCGTAGGCGTGAAAGAGACCCAGTACTTC,TRBV9,NA,TRBJ2-5,NA
CASSSRGASYEQYF,TGTGCCAGCAGCTCCAGAGGGGCCTCCTACGAGCAGTACTTC,TRBV5-4,NA,TRBJ2-7,NA
CATSRGGAGANVLTF,TGTGCCACCTCGAGGGGGGGAGCCGGGGCCAACGTCCTGACTTTC,TRBV19,NA,TRBJ2-6,NA
CASSASGSLVVDTQYF,TGTGCCAGCAGCGCCAGCGGGTCCCTGGTGGTTGATACGCAGTATTTT,TRBV9,NA,TRBJ2-3,NA
CASSPGQGGNQPQHF,TGTGCCAGCAGCCCGGGACAGGGCGGCAATCAGCCCCAGCATTTT,TRBV7-9,TRBD1,TRBJ1-5,NA
CASSFGRDYGYTF,TGTGCCAGCAGCTTCGGGAGGGACTATGGCTACACCTTC,TRBV13,NA,TRBJ1-2,NA
CASSGERQGNYNEQFF,TGTGCCAGCAGTGGGGAAAGACAGGGGAACTACAATGAGCAGTTCTTC,TRBV2,TRBD1,TRBJ2-1,NA
CASSLLTSGSNEQFF,TGTGCCAGCAGCTTATTGACTAGCGGGAGCAATGAGCAGTTCTTC,TRBV5-4,TRBD2,TRBJ2-1,NA
CASSLDHGGRAENIQYF,TGCGCCAGCAGCTTGGACCACGGCGGGAGGGCGGAAAACATTCAGTACTTC,TRBV5-1,TRBD2,TRBJ2-4,NA
CASRGIGGAGTEAFF,TGTGCCAGCAGAGGAATAGGGGGCGCGGGCACTGAAGCTTTCTTT,TRBV6-5,TRBD1,TRBJ1-1,NA
CASSQEDEKLFF,TGTGCCAGCAGCCAAGAAGATGAAAAACTGTTTTTT,TRBV3-1/TRBV3-2,NA,TRBJ1-4,NA
CASSPDYLDSHTEAFF,TGTGCCAGCTCACCGGACTATCTTGACAGCCACACTGAAGCTTTCTTT,TRBV18,NA,TRBJ1-1,once
CASTHGGEQYF,TGTGCCAGCACACACGGAGGGGAGCAGTACTTC,TRBV6-5,NA,TRBJ2-7,NA
CASSLYETHYGYTF,TGCGCCAGCAGCTTGTATGAGACCCACTATGGCTACACCTTC,TRBV5-1,NA,TRBJ1-2,NA
CSVAGLAGITGELFF,TGCAGCGTTGCCGGACTAGCGGGAATCACCGGGGAGCTGTTTTTT,TRBV29-1,TRBD2,TRBJ2-2,NA
CASSPRTGTNTEAFF,TGTGCCAGCAGCCCACGGACAGGAACGAACACTGAAGCTTTCTTT,TRBV4-2,TRBD1,TRBJ1-1,NA
CASSAGTSGRDTQYF,TGTGCCAGCAGCGCGGGGACTAGCGGGAGGGATACGCAGTATTTT,TRBV7-9,TRBD2,TRBJ2-3,NA
CASSLQGRTDTQYF,TGTGCCAGCAGTTTACAGGGTAGGACAGATACGCAGTATTTT,TRBV27,NA,TRBJ2-3,NA
CAIRPSGRVDQETQYF,TGTGCCATCAGACCTTCGGGCAGGGTAGACCAAGAGACCCAGTACTTC,TRBV10-3,NA,TRBJ2-5,NA
CASSVGRNGYTF,TGTGCCAGCAGCGTAGGTAGAAATGGCTACACCTTC,TRBV9,NA,TRBJ1-2,NA